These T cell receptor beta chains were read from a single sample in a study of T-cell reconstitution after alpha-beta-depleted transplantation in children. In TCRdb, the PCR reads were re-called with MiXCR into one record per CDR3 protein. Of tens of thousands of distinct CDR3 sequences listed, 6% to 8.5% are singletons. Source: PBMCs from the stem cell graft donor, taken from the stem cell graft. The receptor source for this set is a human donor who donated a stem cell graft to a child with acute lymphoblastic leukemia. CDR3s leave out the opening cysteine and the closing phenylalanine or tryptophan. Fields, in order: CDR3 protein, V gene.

ASSQDLGMYQETQY,TRBV14
ASLASGTASYGYT,TRBV2
SSSQASRWGSGYEQY,TRBV3-1
ASSLALSSGGGRNTEAF,TRBV7-9
SAKRGRGTGELF,TRBV20-1
ASSVPSGAGTGELF,TRBV9
ASSQGFGGSGIGDTQY,TRBV4-2
ASRPGTGRHYEQY,TRBV28
ASRTTGGNKVNTEAF,TRBV19
ASSPAWQLNTGELF,TRBV27
ASSYSGQGGTEAF,TRBV6-5
ASSQRDQGRGGAEAF,TRBV9
ASSSPGGSGYEQY,TRBV7-9
ASHSRNSYEQY,TRBV12-3/TRBV12-4
ASSSRLAHRVTDTQY,TRBV6-5
ASSQTGGLSYEQY,TRBV28
ASSSMTEGVRTEAF,TRBV5-1
ASRGTSSYEQY,TRBV25-1
ASSQVIGSGHSYNEQF,TRBV3-1
ASRVGNHQPQH,TRBV19
ASIGQGAKGYT,TRBV7-6
ASSLGRQINTGELF,TRBV5-6
SARDGDRRETQY,TRBV20-1
SVEDRGDEQY,TRBV29-1
ASSAGARGNTIY,TRBV25-1
ASSQGLGRGGYGYT,TRBV3-1
ASSHPPNTWELF,TRBV23-1
ASSRSGTGSYEQY,TRBV6-6
ASSRGTSGEGIDEQY,TRBV7-9
SARRGGETHY,TRBV20-1
ASRIQTISGNTIY,TRBV2
ASSPSLLPSYEQY,TRBV7-6
ASSLPPEQRPGNTIY,TRBV7-2
ASSPELRGLPSEQF,TRBV5-1
SFEGRRTGYQETQY,TRBV29-1
ASSLRDTYNEQF,TRBV5-1
SVVDAQGSQPQH,TRBV29-1
ASSLPGALSSYEQY,TRBV7-2
ATSDTATNTGELF,TRBV24-1
ASARLGGQADTQY,TRBV6-4
ASSPGTGSRTEAF,TRBV4-3
ASSLEGGDNTDTQY,TRBV5-4
SARDRGRAQYEQY,TRBV20-1